A selection of T cell receptor beta chains follows, all from one sample in a study of blood T cell repertoires in COVID-19. Only in-frame clones appear in the TCRdb table, and some are missing; sequencing was by immunoSEQ multiplex PCR. The table records 200,000 to 250,000 clones, almost 90% of them present only once. The specimen was peripheral blood. These receptors were collected from a man aged 18 to 30 with active or convalescent COVID-19. Each CDR3 is given without its conserved first and last residue. Rows may omit the clone size; those that give it use once, few, many or a size class.

V gene: TRBV6-4; J gene: TRBJ1-6; clone size: .; CDR3 protein: ASSDGGVRYNSPLH
V gene: TRBV30; J gene: TRBJ2-2; clone size: once; CDR3 protein: AWRSGSFAGELF
V gene: TRBV19; J gene: TRBJ2-1; clone size: .; CDR3 protein: ASSLFSGGLAGVSSYNEQF
V gene: TRBV28; J gene: TRBJ1-3; clone size: once; CDR3 protein: ASTRPRGNSGNTIY
V gene: TRBV6-5; J gene: TRBJ2-7; clone size: .; CDR3 protein: ASSPTRQAYEQY
V gene: TRBV6-5; J gene: TRBJ1-2; clone size: .; CDR3 protein: ASSPTGNYGYT
V gene: TRBV7-6; J gene: TRBJ1-2; clone size: .; CDR3 protein: ASSQRTGGYGYT
V gene: TRBV5-1; J gene: TRBJ1-2; clone size: .; CDR3 protein: ASSLEGAARSQGYT
V gene: TRBV30; J gene: TRBJ1-1; clone size: few; CDR3 protein: ASARPEAF
V gene: TRBV28; J gene: TRBJ2-7; clone size: .; CDR3 protein: ASSPYWRAVNEQY
V gene: TRBV5-6; J gene: TRBJ1-5; clone size: .; CDR3 protein: ASSFTTGTNLRSGQPQH
V gene: TRBV14; J gene: TRBJ1-1; clone size: .; CDR3 protein: ASSRRTGMNTEAF
V gene: TRBV7-2; J gene: TRBJ1-5; clone size: .; CDR3 protein: ASSFWTGSNQPQH